This passage covers 18 T cell receptor beta chains from one sample sequenced in a study of T cells in Graves' hyperthyroidism and ophthalmopathy (dated by TCRdb to 2018 to 2020). Libraries were prepared through multiplex PCR. Data came from an Illumina HiSeq 2000. The TCR beta CDR3 regions were amplified from the RNA transcripts. A first-round RT-PCR of the TCR CDR3 used the HTBI primer set with the Qiagen OneStep RT-PCR kit. Clones were called with MiXCR by TCRdb after fastp trimmed the public reads at Q25, and only in-frame beta chains were retained. When rows share a CDR3 protein, they turn into one entry using the most common DNA and genes. This sample gives 650,000 to 700,000 distinct CDR3 sequences in total; 17% of them show up just once. Less than 20% of the sample is held by the ten biggest clonotypes. What was sequenced was blood. Source of these receptors: a man in his fifties or sixties with Graves' hyperthyroidism.

V usage is TRBV6-1 and J usage is TRBJ2-2; D possibly uses TRBD1 or TRBD2 (7 bases each). From germline, CDR1 is MNHNS and CDR2 SASEGT. V lost 5 bases, J lost 7 bases, and 17 bases lay in between. This CDR3 region has 15 residues. Written as DNA, the CDR3 is TGTGCCAGCAGTAAAATAGACAGGGAGGGCGGGGAGCTGTTTTTT. It yields the protein CASSKIDREGGELFF.

This clonotype came up many times. The rearrangement joins TRBV30 to TRBJ1-1; no firm D call. The CDR3 is made up of 13 amino acids. The ends were cut back, 2 bases at V and 1 base at J, with 8 bases in the middle. CDR1 and CDR2 (germline): GTSNPN, SVGIG (reference sequence). CDR3 DNA: TGTGCCTGGAGTACGGACGGGAACACTGAAGCTTTCTTT. It encodes CAWSTDGNTEAFF.

Only a few counts were recorded for this clonotype. The genes are TRBV28 and TRBJ1-1; 7 bases line up with TRBD1. The CDR3 extends over 14 amino acids. Germline-derived CDR1 and CDR2 are MDHEN and SYDVKM. The J segment lost 5 bases and the V segment lost 5 bases, leaving 8 bases of the junction unmatched. DNA for the CDR3: TGTGCCAGCAGTCCCGGAGACAGGGATACTGAAGCTTTCTTT. As protein: CASSPGDRDTEAFF. Filled out from reference TRBV28 and TRBJ1-1, the complete variable domain reads DVKVTQSSRYLVKRTGEKVFLECVQDMDHENMFWYRQDPGLGLRLIYFSYDVKMKEKGDIPEGYSVSREKKERFSLILESASTNQTSMYLCASSPGDRDTEAFFGQGTRLTVV.

The rearrangement uses TRBV20-1 and TRBJ1-5, with a weak D call TRBD1 (5 bases). The CDR3 consists of 13 residues. CDR1 is DFQATT and CDR2 is SNEGSKA in the germline V gene (reference sequence). The germline V and J ends were trimmed by 7 bases and 2 bases, with 12 bases remaining between them. The CDR3 here is CSVFRGGNQPQHF. In DNA form, the CDR3 reads TGCAGTGTTTTTAGAGGGGGCAATCAGCCCCAGCATTTT.

This clonotype was recorded at least ten times. The gene calls are TRBV2 and TRBJ2-5, with TRBD1 as a possible D gene (6 bases). CDR3 length equals 16 residues. V lost 6 bases and J 0 bases, leaving 17 bases between the germline ends. The germline V gene encodes CDR1 SNHLY and CDR2 FYNNEI. CDR3 sequence: CASRHRHTGNQETQYF. The CDR3 DNA sequence: TGTGCCAGCAGACACCGCCATACAGGGAACCAAGAGACCCAGTACTTC.

In its sample, this clonotype was seen many times. The gene calls are TRBV28 and TRBJ1-2, with D possibly matching TRBD1 (6 bases). V was cut by 6 bases and J by 5 bases, with 10 bases left in between. The CDR3 contains 12 residues. Per the germline V gene, CDR1 is MDHEN and CDR2 is SYDVKM. The CDR3 region has the DNA TGTGCCAGCAGCGGACAGAAGTATGGCTACACCTTC. It translates to CASSGQKYGYTF.

This clonotype was seen repeatedly, ten times or more. V gene TRBV20-1 combines with J gene TRBJ2-1, with TRBD1 matching 9 bases. From germline, CDR1 is DFQATT and CDR2 SNEGSKA (reference sequence). The V segment lost 1 base and the J segment 1 base; nucleotides outside the gene matches: 5. This CDR3 has 16 amino acids. For the CDR3, the DNA is TGCAGTGCTAGAGTGGACAGGGGCGTATCCTACAATGAGCAGTTCTTC. Encoded protein: CSARVDRGVSYNEQFF.

This clonotype has a handful of counts. V gene TRBV6-2 or TRBV6-3 combines with J gene TRBJ2-1, with TRBD2 identical over 8 bases. The V and J ends lost 3 bases and 7 bases, in that order; junction bases with no gene match: 8. The germline V gene encodes CDR1 MNHEY and CDR2 SVGEGT. This CDR3 is built from 15 residues. CDR3 coding DNA: TGTGCCAGCAGTTATTACGGGAGGGTGGGGAATGAGCAGTTCTTC. Protein sequence: CASSYYGRVGNEQFF.

The V gene is TRBV19, the J gene TRBJ1-6; maybe TRBD1 (6 bases). The CDR3 covers 14 residues. Trimming removed 6 bases from V and 10 bases from J, with 16 bases in between. CDR1 LNHDA and CDR2 SQIVND come from the germline V gene (reference sequence). The CDR3 nucleotides read TGTGCCAGTAGCTCCCTCCACAGGGACTCACCCCTCCACTTT. Its translation: CASSSLHRDSPLHF.

The chain couples TRBV5-1 to TRBJ2-7; 7 bases match TRBD1. The CDR3 has 13 residues. Germline values: CDR1 SGHRS, CDR2 YFSETQ. J lost 2 bases, V lost 7 bases, and 6 bases had no gene match. CDR3: CASGTGVAYEQYF. The CDR3 nucleotides are TGCGCCAGCGGAACAGGGGTCGCCTACGAGCAGTACTTC.

This clonotype was seen at least ten times. CDR3 nucleotides: TGTGCCAGCAGTTCAGTGGTAGCGGGAGGGAAAAGCTCCTACAATGAGCAGTTCTTC. Translated, it gives CASSSVVAGGKSSYNEQFF. The chain uses TRBV28 and TRBJ2-1; 11 bases are a match to TRBD2. The CDR3 has 19 residues. V lost 4 bases, J lost 0 bases, and 11 bases stayed unmatched. Germline V CDR1 and CDR2: MDHEN, SYDVKM.

The chain combines TRBV4-1 with TRBJ1-5; tentatively, D is TRBD1 (6 bases). V was pared by 1 base and J by 3 bases, with 13 bases between. CDR3 length equals 16 residues. The germline V gene has CDR1 MGHRA and CDR2 YSYEKL. CDR3 region: CASSQAGRGHNQPQHF. Written as DNA, the CDR3 is TGCGCCAGCAGCCAAGCGGGTAGGGGACACAATCAGCCCCAGCATTTT.

This clonotype has just a few counts. The rearrangement links TRBV12-3 or TRBV12-4 to TRBJ2-2; 12 nucleotides line up with TRBD1. The CDR3 is 18 amino acids. Unmatched junction bases numbered 9, after V lost 4 bases and J lost 3 bases. CDR3 nucleotide sequence: TGTGCCAGCAGTTCACATCCCGGGACAGGGGGCTACACCGGGGAGCTGTTTTTT. Translated: CASSSHPGTGGYTGELFF.

This clonotype was observed at least ten times. The V and J genes are TRBV9 and TRBJ2-1; D call uncertain. Per germline, CDR1 SGDLS and CDR2 YYNGEE. CDR3 length: 15 amino acids. V was trimmed by 0 bases and J by 1 base, leaving 8 bases between them. DNA for the CDR3: TGTGCCAGCAGCGTAGATCCGGGTTCCTACAATGAGCAGTTCTTC. Residues: CASSVDPGSYNEQFF.

This clonotype appeared many times. V gene TRBV11-2 combines with J gene TRBJ2-1; perhaps TRBD2 as D (6 bases). Looked up from germline, CDR1 is SGHAT and CDR2 is FQNNGV. The ends were cut back, 0 bases at V and 9 bases at J, with 24 bases in the middle. The CDR3 totals 18 residues. CDR3 bases: TGTGCCAGCAGCTTAGATCCATTAACGTCGGGGGTCAGAGGTGAGCAGTTCTTC. Translation gives CASSLDPLTSGVRGEQFF.

This clonotype has a count of ten or more. The V call is TRBV24-1, the J call TRBJ2-7; no clear D. Trimming shortened V by 1 base and J by 7 bases, and 4 bases separated the two germline ends. The CDR3 spans 11 residues. CDR1 KGHDR and CDR2 SFDVKD come from the germline V gene. The CDR3, as DNA: TGTGCCACCAGTGATTTCGGGGAGCAGTACTTC. Translation: CATSDFGEQYF.

This clonotype was detected many times. The chain links TRBV19 to TRBJ1-4; no definite D call. Trimming pared 6 bases from V and 8 bases from J, leaving 19 bases between. Looked up from germline, CDR1 is LNHDA and CDR2 is SQIVND (reference sequence). The CDR3 covers 15 residues. The CDR3 nucleotides are TGTGCCAGTAGCTCAAAGAGGACCGGATCCGAAAAACTGTTTTTT. This translates into CASSSKRTGSEKLFF.

About this clonotype: One end of the junction does not line up with germline, which may come from a read error. The chain combines TRBV14 with TRBJ2-7; TRBD1 agrees at 11 bases. CDR3 length: 15 residues. Germline V lookup: CDR1 SGHDN, CDR2 FVKESK. The CDR3 loop is CASSHWDRGRNEQHF. CDR3 DNA: TGTGCCAGCAGCCACTGGGACAGGGGGAGAAACGAGCAGCACTTC.